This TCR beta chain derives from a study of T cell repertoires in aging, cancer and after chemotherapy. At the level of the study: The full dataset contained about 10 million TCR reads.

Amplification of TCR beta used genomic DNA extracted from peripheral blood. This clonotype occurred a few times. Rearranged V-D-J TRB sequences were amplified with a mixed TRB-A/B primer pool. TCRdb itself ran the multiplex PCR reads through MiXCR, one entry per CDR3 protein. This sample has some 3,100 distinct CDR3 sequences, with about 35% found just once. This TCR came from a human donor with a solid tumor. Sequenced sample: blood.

The CDR3 region is CASSRQIQETQYF. In nucleotides, the CDR3 is TGTGCCAGCAGCCGACAGATCCAAGAGACCCAGTACTTC. The rearrangement links TRBV5-4 to TRBJ2-5; perhaps TRBD1 as D (5 bases). Per the germline V gene, CDR1 is SGHNT and CDR2 is YYREEE (reference sequence). The CDR3 spans 13 residues. Trimming removed 4 bases at V and 1 base at J, with 8 bases between.